Listed here are 6 T cell receptor beta chains from one sample, sequenced in a study of T cells in localized non-small cell lung cancer. Sequenced by immunoSEQ multiplex PCR; TCRdb stores in-frame clones only, minus some. Among over 20,000 clones listed, around 87% were seen once. The sample was peripheral blood, taken before any cancer treatment. Receptors originate from a male donor at least 60 years old with stage II squamous cell lung carcinoma.

This chain connects TRBV11-3 to TRBJ2-2; D possibly uses TRBD1 or TRBD2 (6 bases each). Germline lookup yields CDR1 SGHNT and CDR2 YENEEA. Trimming shortened V by 3 bases and J by 7 bases, and 15 bases separated the two germline ends. The CDR3 runs 15 residues. CDR3: CASSFMTGGNGELFF. CDR3 nucleotide sequence: TGTGCCAGCAGCTTTATGACAGGAGGGAACGGGGAGCTGTTTTTT.

The V and J genes are TRBV30 and TRBJ2-5; tentative D call: TRBD1 (5 bases). In germline, CDR1 is GTSNPN, CDR2 SVGIG (reference sequence). There are 12 residues in the CDR3. V shed 4 bases and J shed 0 bases, with 6 bases lying between them. The CDR3 region is CAWKQDQETQYF. DNA for the CDR3: TGTGCCTGGAAACAGGACCAAGAGACCCAGTACTTC.

The chain links TRBV7-9 to TRBJ2-2; 12 bases align to TRBD2. Germline loops: CDR1 SEHNR, CDR2 FQNEAQ (reference sequence). V shed 5 bases, J shed 7 bases, and the junction held 11 bases outside the gene matches. CDR3 size: 17 residues. This CDR3 reads CASSHYGTSGPSGELFF. The CDR3 bases are TGTGCCAGCAGCCATTACGGGACTAGCGGGCCGAGCGGGGAGCTGTTTTTT. Drawing the rest from reference TRBV7-9 and TRBJ2-2, the complete variable domain is DTGVSQNPRHKITKRGQNVTFRCDPISEHNRLYWYRQTLGQGPEFLTYFQNEAQLEKSRLLSDRFSAERPKGSFSTLEIQRTEQGDSAMYLCASSHYGTSGPSGELFFGEGSRLTVL.

On this clone itself: At one end the junction does not follow the germline gene, possibly because of a read error. The rearrangement joins TRBV7-2 to TRBJ2-7; weak D call: TRBD2 (5 bases). Looked up from germline, CDR1 is SGHTA and CDR2 is FQGNSA. The CDR3 totals 12 residues. CDR3 residues: CASSLGASSLGF. The CDR3 DNA reads TGTGCCAGCAGCTTAGGGGCTAGCTCGTTGGGCTTC.

This chain links TRBV20-1 with TRBJ2-7; D is undetermined. Germline CDR1 and CDR2: DFQATT and SNEGSKA (reference sequence). With 5 bases removed from V and 5 bases from J, the gap between germline ends came to 10 bases. The CDR3 contains 11 residues. This CDR3 reads CSARSRDEQYF. The CDR3 DNA sequence: TGCAGTGCTCGTTCTAGGGACGAGCAGTACTTC.

The chain recombines TRBV6-1 with TRBJ1-1; the D is unclear. V was clipped by 0 bases and J by 5 bases, with 7 bases between them. Germline V CDR1 and CDR2: MNHNS, SASEGT. This CDR3 is 13 amino acids long. CDR3 bases: TGTGCCAGCAGTGAAGCGACATTTACTGAAGCTTTCTTT. This gives the protein CASSEATFTEAFF.